The clone carrying this T cell receptor (beta chain) was detected a few times. Its antigen is not identified. Described treatment: oral pan-JAK inhibitor, 5-10 mg twice daily. The CDR3 consists of 13 residues. Looked up from germline, CDR1 is SEHNR and CDR2 is FQNEAQ (reference sequence). V was trimmed by 5 bases and J by 4 bases, leaving 11 bases between them. The sequencing template was cDNA reverse transcribed from extracted RNA. Repertoires were generated with immunoSEQ multiplex PCR, while TCRdb's copy carries only in-frame clones and drops some. This table has approximately 280,000 clones, about 62% appearing once. This record belongs to a study of CD8+ T cells in alopecia areata. In the study overall: Treated patients were given oral tofacitinib, which was dosed at 5 to 10 mg twice daily. The share of scalp area affected provided the severity score for treated patients.

Notes on the study in general: Tofacitinib significantly brought down scalp clonality and expanded CD8+ clones among top 100.

The chain recombines TRBV7-9 with TRBJ1-2; no reliable D call. The sequence was collected from a human donor with alopecia areata. The sample here was CD4+ T cells sorted from blood, taken at week 24, from a patient treated with tofacitinib. CDR3 protein: CASSPGRTYGYTF. The CDR3 DNA sequence: TGTGCCAGCAGCCCAGGACGGACCTATGGCTACACCTTC.